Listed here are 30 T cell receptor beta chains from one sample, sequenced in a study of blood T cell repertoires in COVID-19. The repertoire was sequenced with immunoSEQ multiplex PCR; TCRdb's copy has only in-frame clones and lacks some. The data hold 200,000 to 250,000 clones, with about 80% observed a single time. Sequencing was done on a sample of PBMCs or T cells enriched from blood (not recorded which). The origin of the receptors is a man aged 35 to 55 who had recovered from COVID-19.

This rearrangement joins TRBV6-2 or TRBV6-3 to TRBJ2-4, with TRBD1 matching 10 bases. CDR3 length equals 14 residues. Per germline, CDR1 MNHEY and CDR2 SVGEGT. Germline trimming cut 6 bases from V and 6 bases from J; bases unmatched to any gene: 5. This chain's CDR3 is CASSLTGGANIQYF. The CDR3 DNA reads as TGTGCCAGCAGCTTGACAGGGGGCGCAAACATTCAGTACTTC.

CDR3 sequence: CASSTRLAEKETQYF. As DNA, the CDR3 is TGTGCCAGCAGCACCCGACTAGCGGAAAAAGAGACCCAGTACTTC. The chain uses TRBV11-2 and TRBJ2-5, with 9 bases that match TRBD2. Looked up from germline, CDR1 is SGHAT and CDR2 is FQNNGV. With V trimmed by 5 bases and J by 3 bases, 7 bases remained unmatched. The CDR3 is 15 residues long.

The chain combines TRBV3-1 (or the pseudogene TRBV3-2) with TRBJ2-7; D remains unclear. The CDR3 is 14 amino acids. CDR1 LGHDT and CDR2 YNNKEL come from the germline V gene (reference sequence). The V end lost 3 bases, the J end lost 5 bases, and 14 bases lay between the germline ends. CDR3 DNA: TGTGCCAGCAGCCAGTTGCTTTCCGCGAACGAGCAGTACTTC. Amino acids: CASSQLLSANEQYF.

CDR3 in amino acids: CASSLSAGRTGEAFF. The CDR3 bases are TGTGCCAGCAGTTTAAGCGCCGGGAGAACAGGTGAAGCTTTCTTT. The chain carries TRBV28 and TRBJ1-1; weak D call: TRBD1 (5 bases). This CDR3 is built from 15 residues. V lost 2 bases to trimming and J lost 7 bases, with 17 bases between them. CDR1 and CDR2 (germline): MDHEN, SYDVKM.

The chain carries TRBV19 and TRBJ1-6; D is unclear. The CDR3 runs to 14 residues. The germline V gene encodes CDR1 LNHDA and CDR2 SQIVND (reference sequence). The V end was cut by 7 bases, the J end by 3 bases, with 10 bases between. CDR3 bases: TGTGCCAGTACGGCGGGTTACTATAATTCACCCCTCCACTTT. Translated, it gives CASTAGYYNSPLHF.

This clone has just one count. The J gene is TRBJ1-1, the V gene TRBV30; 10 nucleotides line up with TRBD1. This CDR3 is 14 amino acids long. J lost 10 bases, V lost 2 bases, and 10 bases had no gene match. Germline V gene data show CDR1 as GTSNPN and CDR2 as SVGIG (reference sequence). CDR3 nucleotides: TGTGCCTGGAGTTTGGGGACAGGGGTGTGGGGAGCTTTCTTT. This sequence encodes CAWSLGTGVWGAFF.

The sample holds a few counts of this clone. Here the CDR3 reads CASSQGGGNSPLHF. CDR3 DNA sequence: TGTGCCAGCAGCCAAGGAGGGGGCAATTCACCCCTCCACTTT. The rearrangement joins TRBV3-1 (or the pseudogene TRBV3-2) to TRBJ1-6; 7 bases are a match to TRBD1. The V segment lost 1 base and the J segment 7 bases; nucleotides outside the gene matches: 1. Germline V lookup: CDR1 LGHDT, CDR2 YNNKEL (reference sequence). The CDR3 has 14 amino acids.

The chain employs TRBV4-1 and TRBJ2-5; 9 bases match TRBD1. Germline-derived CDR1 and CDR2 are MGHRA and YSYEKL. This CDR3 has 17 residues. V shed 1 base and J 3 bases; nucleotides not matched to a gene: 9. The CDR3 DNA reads TGCGCCAGCAGCCAAGCCCCCGGGACAGGGTCCAAAGAGACCCAGTACTTC. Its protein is CASSQAPGTGSKETQYF.

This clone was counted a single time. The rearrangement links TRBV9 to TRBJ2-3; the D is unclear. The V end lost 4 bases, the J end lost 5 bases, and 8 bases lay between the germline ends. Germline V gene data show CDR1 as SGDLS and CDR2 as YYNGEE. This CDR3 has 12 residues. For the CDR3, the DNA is TGTGCCAGCAGCCCCCGGTTAGATACGCAGTATTTT. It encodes CASSPRLDTQYF.

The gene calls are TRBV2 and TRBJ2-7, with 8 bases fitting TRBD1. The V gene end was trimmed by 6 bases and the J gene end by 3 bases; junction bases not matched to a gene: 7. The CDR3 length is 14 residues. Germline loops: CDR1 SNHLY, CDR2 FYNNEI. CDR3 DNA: TGTGCCAGCAGCCGACAGGGGAGGTTCTACGAGCAGTACTTC. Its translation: CASSRQGRFYEQYF.

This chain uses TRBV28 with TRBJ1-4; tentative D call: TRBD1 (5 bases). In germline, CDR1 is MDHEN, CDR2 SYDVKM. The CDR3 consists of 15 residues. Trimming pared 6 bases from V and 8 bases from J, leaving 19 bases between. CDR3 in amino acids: CASRSPGPGGEKLFF. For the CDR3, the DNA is TGTGCCAGCAGGTCTCCGGGACCGGGAGGAGAAAAACTGTTTTTT. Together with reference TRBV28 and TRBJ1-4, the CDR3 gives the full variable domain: DVKVTQSSRYLVKRTGEKVFLECVQDMDHENMFWYRQDPGLGLRLIYFSYDVKMKEKGDIPEGYSVSREKKERFSLILESASTNQTSMYLCASRSPGPGGEKLFFGSGTQLSVL.

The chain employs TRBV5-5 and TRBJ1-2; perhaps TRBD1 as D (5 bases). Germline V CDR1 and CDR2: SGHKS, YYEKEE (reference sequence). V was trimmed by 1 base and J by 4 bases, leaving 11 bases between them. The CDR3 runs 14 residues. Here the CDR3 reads CASSLSQGGYGYTF. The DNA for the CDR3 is TGTGCCAGCAGCTTGAGCCAGGGCGGCTATGGCTACACCTTC. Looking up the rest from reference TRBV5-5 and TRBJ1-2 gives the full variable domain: DAGVTQSPTHLIKTRGQQVTLRCSPISGHKSVSWYQQVLGQGPQFIFQYYEKEERGRGNFPDRFSARQFPNYSSELNVNALLLGDSALYLCASSLSQGGYGYTFGSGTRLTVV.

The CDR3 nucleotides are TGTGCCAGCAGCTTTCCGCAGGGGGTCCGAAACTATGGCTACACCTTC. This codes for CASSFPQGVRNYGYTF. This sequence joins TRBV7-8 and TRBJ1-2; 7 nucleotides agree with TRBD1. The V gene's germline CDR1 is SGHVS and CDR2 FQNEAQ. V shed 3 bases and J 2 bases; nucleotides not matched to a gene: 9. The CDR3 spans 16 residues.

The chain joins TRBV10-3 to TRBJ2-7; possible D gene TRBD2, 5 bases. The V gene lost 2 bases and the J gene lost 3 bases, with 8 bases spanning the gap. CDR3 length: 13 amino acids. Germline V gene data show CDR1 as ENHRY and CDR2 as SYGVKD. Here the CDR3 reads CAISENRDYEQYF. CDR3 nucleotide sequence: TGTGCCATCAGTGAGAACCGGGACTACGAGCAGTACTTC.

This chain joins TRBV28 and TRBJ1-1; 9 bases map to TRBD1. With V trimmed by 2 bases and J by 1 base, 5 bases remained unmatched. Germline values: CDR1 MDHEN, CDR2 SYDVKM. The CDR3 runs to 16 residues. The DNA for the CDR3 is TGTGCCAGCAGTTTAGCGGGGGGACAGGGGAACACTGAAGCTTTCTTT. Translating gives CASSLAGGQGNTEAFF.

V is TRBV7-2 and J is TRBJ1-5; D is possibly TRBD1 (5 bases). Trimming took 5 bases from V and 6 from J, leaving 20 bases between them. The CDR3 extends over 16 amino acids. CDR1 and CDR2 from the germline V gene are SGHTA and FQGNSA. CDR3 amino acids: CASSPLRAGLGQPQHF. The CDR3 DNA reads TGTGCCAGCAGCCCACTAAGGGCAGGGCTCGGTCAGCCCCAGCATTTT. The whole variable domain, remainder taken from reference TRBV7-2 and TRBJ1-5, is GAGVSQSPSNKVTEKGKDVELRCDPISGHTALYWYRQSLGQGLEFLIYFQGNSAPDKSGLPSDRFSAERTGGSVSTLTIQRTQQEDSAVYLCASSPLRAGLGQPQHFGDGTRLSIL.

The CDR3 DNA follows: TGTGCCAGCAGCAAATTACCCTCGCGGAACGAGCAGTACTTC. It yields the protein CASSKLPSRNEQYF. This chain joins TRBV21-1 and TRBJ2-7; the D call TRBD2 from the table was never checked on the DNA. TRBV21-1 is deemed a pseudogene. CDR3 length: 14 residues.

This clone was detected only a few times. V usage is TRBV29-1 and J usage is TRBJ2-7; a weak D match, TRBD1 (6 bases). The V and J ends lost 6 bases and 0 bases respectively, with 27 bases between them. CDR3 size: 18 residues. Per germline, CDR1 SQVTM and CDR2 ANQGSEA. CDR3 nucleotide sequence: TGCAGCGTCGCTGGGGGACAATCCCCAAAGAGCAGCTCCTACGAGCAGTACTTC. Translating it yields CSVAGGQSPKSSSYEQYF.

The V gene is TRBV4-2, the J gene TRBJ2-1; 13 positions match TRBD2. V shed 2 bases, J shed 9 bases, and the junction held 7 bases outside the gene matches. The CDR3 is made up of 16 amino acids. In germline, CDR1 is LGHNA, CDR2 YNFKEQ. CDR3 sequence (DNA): TGTGCCAGCAGCCAACCAGGACTAGCGGGAGATAGTGAGCAGTTCTTC. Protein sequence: CASSQPGLAGDSEQFF.

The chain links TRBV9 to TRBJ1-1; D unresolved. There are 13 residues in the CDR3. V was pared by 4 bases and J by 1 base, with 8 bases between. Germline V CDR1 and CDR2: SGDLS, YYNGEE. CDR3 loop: CASSQAPNTEAFF. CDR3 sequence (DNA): TGTGCCAGCAGCCAGGCCCCGAACACTGAAGCTTTCTTT.

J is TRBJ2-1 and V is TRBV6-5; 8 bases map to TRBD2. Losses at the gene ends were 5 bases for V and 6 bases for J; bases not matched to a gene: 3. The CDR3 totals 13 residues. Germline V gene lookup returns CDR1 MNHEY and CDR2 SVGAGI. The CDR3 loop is CASSPRGGNEQFF. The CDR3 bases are TGTGCCAGCAGTCCCCGGGGGGGCAATGAGCAGTTCTTC.

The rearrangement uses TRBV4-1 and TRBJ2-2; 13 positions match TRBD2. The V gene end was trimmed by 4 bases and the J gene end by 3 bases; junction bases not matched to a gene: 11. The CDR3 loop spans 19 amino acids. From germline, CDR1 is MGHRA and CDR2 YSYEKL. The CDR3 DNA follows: TGCGCCAGCAGCCTCCACCGGGCGACTAGCGGGGGGTACACCGGGGAGCTGTTTTTT. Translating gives CASSLHRATSGGYTGELFF.

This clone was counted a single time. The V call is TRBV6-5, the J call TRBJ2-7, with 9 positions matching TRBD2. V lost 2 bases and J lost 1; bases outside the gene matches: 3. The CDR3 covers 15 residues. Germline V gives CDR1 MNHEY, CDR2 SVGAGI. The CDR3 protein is CASSYLSGGSYEQYF. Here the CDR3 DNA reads TGTGCCAGCAGTTACCTTAGCGGGGGATCCTACGAGCAGTACTTC.

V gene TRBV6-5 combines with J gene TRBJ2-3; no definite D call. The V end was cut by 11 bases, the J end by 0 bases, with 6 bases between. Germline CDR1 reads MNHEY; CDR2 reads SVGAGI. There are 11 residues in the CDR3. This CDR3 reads CAVLSTDTQYF. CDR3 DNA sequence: TGTGCCGTTCTTAGCACAGATACGCAGTATTTT.

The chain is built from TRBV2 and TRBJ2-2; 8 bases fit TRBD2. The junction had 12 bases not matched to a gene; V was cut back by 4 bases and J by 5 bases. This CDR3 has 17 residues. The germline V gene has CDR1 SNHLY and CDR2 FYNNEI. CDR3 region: CASSVFSGKVFTGELFF. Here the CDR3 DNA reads TGTGCCAGCAGTGTTTTTAGCGGGAAGGTTTTTACCGGGGAGCTGTTTTTT.

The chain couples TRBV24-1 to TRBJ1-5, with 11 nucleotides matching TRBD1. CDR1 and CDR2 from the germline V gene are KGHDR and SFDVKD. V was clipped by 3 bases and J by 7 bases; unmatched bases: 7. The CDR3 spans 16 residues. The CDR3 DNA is TGTGCCACCAGTGATGGGACAGGGGGTGCCAGGCAGCCCCAGCATTTT. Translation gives CATSDGTGGARQPQHF.

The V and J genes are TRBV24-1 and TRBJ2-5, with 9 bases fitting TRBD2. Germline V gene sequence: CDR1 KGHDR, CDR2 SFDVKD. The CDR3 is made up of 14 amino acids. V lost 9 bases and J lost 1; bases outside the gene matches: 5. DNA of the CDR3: TGTGCCACCGGGGATAGCGGGGGCCAAGAGACCCAGTACTTC. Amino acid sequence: CATGDSGGQETQYF.

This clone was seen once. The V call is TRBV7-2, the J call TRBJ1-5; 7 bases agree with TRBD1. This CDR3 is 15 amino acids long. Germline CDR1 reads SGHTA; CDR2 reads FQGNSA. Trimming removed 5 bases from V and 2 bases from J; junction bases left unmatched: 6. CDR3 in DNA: TGTGCCAGCAGCCTACAGGGGAATGGCAATCAGCCCCAGCATTTT. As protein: CASSLQGNGNQPQHF.

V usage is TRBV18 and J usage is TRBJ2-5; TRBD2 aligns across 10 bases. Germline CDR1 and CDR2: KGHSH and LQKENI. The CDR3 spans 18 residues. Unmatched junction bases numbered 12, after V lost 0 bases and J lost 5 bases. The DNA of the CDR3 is TGTGCCAGCTCACCACCGGGACTAGCGACAAAACCTGGGGAGACCCAGTACTTC. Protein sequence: CASSPPGLATKPGETQYF.

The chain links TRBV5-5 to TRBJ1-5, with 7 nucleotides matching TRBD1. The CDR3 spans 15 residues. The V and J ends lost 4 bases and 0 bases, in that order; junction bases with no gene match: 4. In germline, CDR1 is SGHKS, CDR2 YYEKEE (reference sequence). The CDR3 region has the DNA TGTGCCAGCAGCGGACAGGTCCTTAGCAATCAGCCCCAGCATTTT. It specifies CASSGQVLSNQPQHF.